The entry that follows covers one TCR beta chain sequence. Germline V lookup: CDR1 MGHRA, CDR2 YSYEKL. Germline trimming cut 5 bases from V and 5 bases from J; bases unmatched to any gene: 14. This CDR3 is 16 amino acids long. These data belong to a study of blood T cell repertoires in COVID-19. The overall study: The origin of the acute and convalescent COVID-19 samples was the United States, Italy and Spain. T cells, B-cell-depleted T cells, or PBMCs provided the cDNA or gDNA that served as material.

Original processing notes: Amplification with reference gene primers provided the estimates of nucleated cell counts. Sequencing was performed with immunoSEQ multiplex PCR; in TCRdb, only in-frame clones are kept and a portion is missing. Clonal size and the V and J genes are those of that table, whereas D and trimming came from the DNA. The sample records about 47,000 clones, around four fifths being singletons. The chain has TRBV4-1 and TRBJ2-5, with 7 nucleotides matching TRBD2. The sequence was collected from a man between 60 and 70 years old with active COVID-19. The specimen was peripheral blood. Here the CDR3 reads CASSSPSGPKTETQYF. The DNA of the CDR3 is TGCGCCAGCAGCTCTCCTAGCGGACCTAAGACCGAGACCCAGTACTTC.